These 17 T cell receptor beta chains share one sample of origin, sequenced in a study of PD-1 blockade in classical Hodgkin lymphoma. Relapse after autologous stem cell transplantation occurred in every patient, and brentuximab vedotin exposure varied. TCRdb keeps only in-frame clones here, not all; method: immunoSEQ multiplex PCR. The sample records some 39,000 clones, more than 70% being singletons. The material was peripheral blood mononuclear cells (PBMCs), obtained at baseline. These receptors originate from a human donor with classical Hodgkin lymphoma.

Worth noting for this clone: One end of the junction is discordant with germline, which a read error may explain. CDR3 region: CASTPRDTDTQYF. CDR3 nucleotides: TGTGCCAGCACCCCGAGAGACACAGATACGCAGTATTTT. The chain joins TRBV5-1 to TRBJ2-3, with D unclear. The CDR3 spans 13 residues. The germline V gene encodes CDR1 SGHRS and CDR2 YFSETQ.

The chain has TRBV6-6 and TRBJ2-7; D is unresolved. Looked up from germline, CDR1 is MNHNY and CDR2 is SVGAGI (reference sequence). Trimming shortened V by 5 bases and J by 0 bases, and 8 bases separated the two germline ends. The length of the CDR3 is 13 residues. CDR3 in amino acids: CASSTGSSYEQYF. CDR3 DNA: TGTGCCAGCAGTACCGGAAGCTCCTACGAGCAGTACTTC.

The rearrangement links TRBV4-1 to TRBJ2-3; D is undetermined. The CDR3 has 13 amino acids. Germline loops: CDR1 MGHRA, CDR2 YSYEKL. V gave up 3 bases and J gave up 4 bases, with 8 bases separating them. CDR3 protein: CASSHPGADTQYF. The CDR3 coding sequence is TGCGCCAGCAGCCATCCTGGAGCAGATACGCAGTATTTT.

V is TRBV15 and J is TRBJ2-1; perhaps TRBD1 as D (5 bases). Deletions cut 8 bases from V and 0 bases from J, with 17 bases between. CDR1 and CDR2 (germline): LNHNV, YYDKDF (reference sequence). CDR3 length: 16 residues. This chain's CDR3 is CATVGYQGTSYNEQFF. CDR3 nucleotide sequence: TGTGCCACCGTCGGCTACCAGGGAACCTCCTACAATGAGCAGTTCTTC. Filled out from reference TRBV15 and TRBJ2-1, the complete variable domain reads DAMVIQNPRYQVTQFGKPVTLSCSQTLNHNVMYWYQQKSSQAPKLLFHYYDKDFNNEADTPDNFQSRRPNTSFCFLDIRSPGLGDTAMYLCATVGYQGTSYNEQFFGPGTRLTVL.

In this sample, this clone turned up once. The V gene is TRBV28, the J gene TRBJ2-1; possibly TRBD2 for D (6 bases). The CDR3 is 14 amino acids. The germline V gene encodes CDR1 MDHEN and CDR2 SYDVKM. V gave up 5 bases and J gave up 5 bases, with 13 bases separating them. The CDR3 here is CASSPGTVNNEQFF. CDR3 sequence (DNA): TGTGCCAGCAGTCCTGGGACTGTTAACAATGAGCAGTTCTTC. The full variable domain, in which reference TRBV28 and TRBJ2-1 provide the parts outside the CDR3, is DVKVTQSSRYLVKRTGEKVFLECVQDMDHENMFWYRQDPGLGLRLIYFSYDVKMKEKGDIPEGYSVSREKKERFSLILESASTNQTSMYLCASSPGTVNNEQFFGPGTRLTVL.

The chain is built from TRBV27 and TRBJ2-3; TRBD2 aligns across 10 bases. Per the germline V gene, CDR1 is MNHEY and CDR2 is SMNVEV (reference sequence). This CDR3 spans 14 amino acids. J gave up 0 bases and V 6 bases, and 0 bases lay outside the gene matches. CDR3 DNA: TGTGCCAGCAGACTAGCGGGAAGCACAGATACGCAGTATTTT. It is translated as CASRLAGSTDTQYF.

The chain recombines TRBV9 with TRBJ1-2; TRBD1 agrees at 10 bases. CDR1 and CDR2 from the germline V gene are SGDLS and YYNGEE. The J segment lost 7 bases and the V segment lost 1 base, leaving 1 base of the junction unmatched. This CDR3 region has 13 residues. The CDR3 DNA reads as TGTGCCAGCAGCGTAAGGGACAGGGGTGGCTACACCTTC. This translates into CASSVRDRGGYTF. Full variable domain (missing parts from reference TRBV9 and TRBJ1-2): DSGVTQTPKHLITATGQRVTLRCSPRSGDLSVYWYQQSLDQGLQFLIQYYNGEERAKGNILERFSAQQFPDLHSELNLSSLELGDSALYFCASSVRDRGGYTFGSGTRLTVV.

The V and J genes are TRBV5-1 and TRBJ1-1, with TRBD1 matching over 9 bases. Germline V lookup: CDR1 SGHRS, CDR2 YFSETQ. CDR3 length: 14 amino acids. Trimming took 4 bases from V and 10 from J; bases not matched to a gene: 11. CDR3 residues: CASSASGTGKVAFF. CDR3 sequence (DNA): TGCGCCAGCAGCGCATCCGGGACAGGGAAGGTAGCTTTCTTT.

This rearrangement joins TRBV5-1 to TRBJ2-5; 12 bases are shared with TRBD1. The germline CDR1 and CDR2 sequences are SGHRS and YFSETQ. Germline trimming cut 0 bases from V and 5 bases from J; bases unmatched to any gene: 5. This CDR3 has 16 amino acids. In DNA, the CDR3 is TGCGCCAGCAGCTTGGCAGGGACAGGGGGCTGGGAGACCCAGTACTTC. This encodes CASSLAGTGGWETQYF.

The V gene is TRBV28, the J gene TRBJ2-7; TRBD2 agrees at 11 bases. This CDR3 has 14 amino acids. Germline V lookup: CDR1 MDHEN, CDR2 SYDVKM. Trimming took 10 bases from V and 5 from J; bases not matched to a gene: 10. For the CDR3, the DNA is TGTGCCACCATTAATAGCGGGGGGGCCGACGAGCAGTACTTC. This codes for CATINSGGADEQYF. Variable domain in full (rest from reference TRBV28 and TRBJ2-7): DVKVTQSSRYLVKRTGEKVFLECVQDMDHENMFWYRQDPGLGLRLIYFSYDVKMKEKGDIPEGYSVSREKKERFSLILESASTNQTSMYLCATINSGGADEQYFGPGTRLTVT.

The genes are TRBV5-4 and TRBJ2-2; no clear D. The V gene's germline CDR1 is SGHNT and CDR2 YYREEE (reference sequence). There are 15 residues in the CDR3. Trimming cost V 1 base and J 0 bases, with 7 bases left between them. CDR3 bases: TGTGCCAGCAGCTTGCGAGCGCCGAACACCGGGGAGCTGTTTTTT. Protein product: CASSLRAPNTGELFF.

The CDR3, as DNA: TGTGCCAGCAGCCAAAGCGCGACGGAGACCCAGTACTTC. Protein product: CASSQSATETQYF. The chain couples TRBV7-3 to TRBJ2-5; D not certain. Germline loops: CDR1 SGHTA, CDR2 FQGTGA. The V end was cut by 5 bases, the J end by 5 bases, with 12 bases between. This CDR3 has 13 amino acids.

V is TRBV7-9 and J is TRBJ2-7; D remains unclear. Germline CDR1 reads SEHNR; CDR2 reads FQNEAQ (reference sequence). Between the trimmed V and J ends, which lost 5 bases and 3 bases, there was a span of 8 bases. The CDR3 length is 12 residues. CDR3 region: CASSGRSYEQYF. The CDR3 nucleotides are TGTGCCAGCAGCGGCAGGAGCTACGAGCAGTACTTC. The full variable domain, with the rest looked up from reference TRBV7-9 and TRBJ2-7, is DTGVSQNPRHKITKRGQNVTFRCDPISEHNRLYWYRQTLGQGPEFLTYFQNEAQLEKSRLLSDRFSAERPKGSFSTLEIQRTEQGDSAMYLCASSGRSYEQYFGPGTRLTVT.

V is TRBV13 and J is TRBJ2-7; possible D gene TRBD1, 6 bases. V was shortened by 4 bases and J by 1 base, with 8 bases between the two germline ends. CDR1 is PRHDT and CDR2 is FYEKMQ in the germline V gene (reference sequence). CDR3 size: 13 residues. DNA for the CDR3: TGTGCCAGCAGCTCTGGACAGTCCTACGAGCAGTACTTC. It yields the protein CASSSGQSYEQYF.

The CDR3, as DNA: TGCAGCGTTGAAGAGCTGTCTAGCGGCTACGAGCAGTACTTC. Protein sequence: CSVEELSSGYEQYF. The J gene is TRBJ2-7, the V gene TRBV29-1; the match to TRBD2 covers 7 bases. Germline loops: CDR1 SQVTM, CDR2 ANQGSEA. CDR3 size: 14 residues. The V and J ends lost 0 bases and 3 bases, in that order; junction bases with no gene match: 5.

The chain employs TRBV15 and TRBJ1-2; D unresolved. CDR3 length equals 16 residues. The germline CDR1 and CDR2 sequences are LNHNV and YYDKDF (reference sequence). V was pared by 0 bases and J by 0 bases, with 11 bases between. CDR3 sequence (DNA): TGTGCCACCAGCAGAGAATTCGGCAGTACTAACTATGGCTACACCTTC. This gives the protein CATSREFGSTNYGYTF.

The genes are TRBV5-1 and TRBJ2-7, with D perhaps TRBD1 (6 bases). The CDR3 spans 15 residues. V was cut by 0 bases and J by 5 bases, with 15 bases left in between. Looked up from germline, CDR1 is SGHRS and CDR2 is YFSETQ. The CDR3 sequence is CASSLAGAPLHEQYF. CDR3 bases: TGCGCCAGCAGCTTGGCAGGGGCCCCTCTCCACGAGCAGTACTTC.